This TCR beta chain was sequenced for a study of graft-versus-host responses after intestinal transplantation. Study-wide context: As for transplant type, recipients had multivisceral, liver-intestinal, or isolated intestinal grafts. Tacrolimus plus steroids were given to all recipients for roughly three years, preceded by anti-thymocyte globulin induction. Overall study findings and caveats: Marrow from the recipient contained GvH clones, some of which had appeared first in ileum or blood. Early post-transplant HvG declines were associated with peak circulating GvH clone levels.

Only in-frame clones appear in the TCRdb table, and some are missing; sequencing was by immunoSEQ multiplex PCR. The sample has around 100,000 clones, about 90% seen once; the top ten hold about 0.9%. Deletions cut 2 bases from V and 8 bases from J, with 16 bases between. CDR1 MNHEY and CDR2 SVGAGI come from the germline V gene. This CDR3 is 15 amino acids long. About this clone: Its antigen is unidentified.

Source: unstimulated CD4+ T cells sorted from spleen or lymph node cells, taken before intestinal transplant. The chain employs TRBV6-5 and TRBJ2-4; D gene ambiguous. The source of this sequence is a human donor who received an intestinal transplant. CDR3 bases: TGTGCCAGCAGTTACCGTCCGCGACATGAGGACATTCAGTACTTC. Translated, it gives CASSYRPRHEDIQYF.